The 30 T cell receptor beta chains in this list originate from one sample, sequenced in a study of CD8+ T cells in alopecia areata. Treatment denoted: oral pan-JAK inhibitor, 5-10 mg twice daily. The authors extracted RNA and reverse transcribed it into cDNA as the sequencing template. Clones were sequenced by immunoSEQ multiplex PCR, and TCRdb holds only the in-frame ones, with some missing. This sample has approximately 150,000 clones, with around three fifths found just once. The specimen comprised CD4+ T cells sorted from blood, sampled at week 24, from a patient treated with tofacitinib. Receptor source: a human donor with alopecia areata.

This clone was seen only a few times. Other DNA sequences in the same sample also yield this CDR3. The chain has TRBV5-1 and TRBJ2-2; D is uncertain. Germline CDR1 is SGHRS and CDR2 is YFSETQ. This CDR3 comprises 13 residues. V was pared by 0 bases and J by 6 bases, with 6 bases between. The CDR3 here is CASSLGQAGELFF. The CDR3 DNA follows: TGCGCCAGCAGCTTGGGGCAGGCCGGGGAGCTGTTTTTT.

This clone came up a few times. J is TRBJ2-2 and V is TRBV5-1; possible D gene TRBD1, 5 bases. There are 15 residues in the CDR3. V lost 2 bases, J lost 4 bases, and 12 bases lay in between. Per germline, CDR1 SGHRS and CDR2 YFSETQ. This CDR3 is CASSFQTVGTGELFF. For the CDR3, the DNA is TGCGCCAGCAGCTTCCAGACAGTGGGCACCGGGGAGCTGTTTTTT.

CDR3 loop: CASSPGQENTIYF. As DNA, the CDR3 is TGTGCCAGCTCACCGGGACAGGAAAACACCATATATTTT. The rearrangement links TRBV18 to TRBJ1-3; 8 bases are a match to TRBD1. Germline trimming cut 3 bases from V and 6 bases from J; bases unmatched to any gene: 1. Germline CDR1 is KGHSH and CDR2 is LQKENI. The CDR3 loop spans 13 amino acids.

V is TRBV18 and J is TRBJ2-3; 10 nucleotides match TRBD2. This CDR3 region has 17 residues. Germline CDR1 reads KGHSH; CDR2 reads LQKENI. The V gene end was trimmed by 4 bases and the J gene end by 0 bases; junction bases not matched to a gene: 7. In nucleotides, the CDR3 is TGTGCCAGCTCACGACTTCTAGCGGGAGCTAGCACAGATACGCAGTATTTT. It codes for CASSRLLAGASTDTQYF.

V usage is TRBV19 and J usage is TRBJ2-2; the D is unclear. The CDR3 runs to 15 residues. Germline CDR1 is LNHDA and CDR2 is SQIVND (reference sequence). V shed 2 bases and J shed 1 base, with 8 bases lying between them. CDR3 coding DNA: TGTGCCAGTAGTATAAATGCCAGGAACACCGGGGAGCTGTTTTTT. Translated: CASSINARNTGELFF.

This chain uses TRBV25-1 with TRBJ2-7; D is ambiguous. Deletions cut 3 bases from V and 5 bases from J, with 11 bases between. The V gene's germline CDR1 is MGHDK and CDR2 SYGVNS. This CDR3 has 13 amino acids. CDR3 sequence: CASSDSFRDEQYF. Written as DNA, the CDR3 is TGTGCCAGCAGTGACTCCTTCCGGGACGAGCAGTACTTC.

The V gene is TRBV29-1, the J gene TRBJ2-1, with D unresolved. V lost 6 bases and J 6 bases, leaving 6 bases between the germline ends. Germline CDR1 and CDR2: SQVTM and ANQGSEA. The CDR3 extends over 10 amino acids. CDR3 sequence reads: CSVSGNEQFF. The CDR3 DNA reads TGCAGCGTGTCAGGCAATGAGCAGTTCTTC.

V is TRBV19 and J is TRBJ2-7, with D unclear. Germline V CDR1 and CDR2: LNHDA, SQIVND (reference sequence). The CDR3 loop spans 14 amino acids. V lost 6 bases, J lost 4 bases, and 16 bases lay in between. This CDR3 is CASRSPGKQYEQYF. The CDR3, as DNA: TGTGCCAGTAGATCCCCCGGCAAACAATACGAGCAGTACTTC.

As to this clone: The sample carries other DNA sequences with the same CDR3. The rearrangement uses TRBV30 and TRBJ1-2; the D is unclear. The CDR3 extends over 13 amino acids. Germline V CDR1 and CDR2: GTSNPN, SVGIG (reference sequence). Trimming left V 2 bases short and J 0 bases short, with 7 bases between. The CDR3 reads CAWSLGTNYGYTF. CDR3 nucleotide sequence: TGTGCCTGGAGTCTAGGGACTAACTATGGCTACACCTTC.

The chain links TRBV30 to TRBJ1-1, with D hard to call. This CDR3 region has 13 residues. V lost 1 base and J 2 bases, leaving 8 bases between the germline ends. Germline V gene sequence: CDR1 GTSNPN, CDR2 SVGIG (reference sequence). The CDR3 is CAWSGQLNTEAFF. CDR3 nucleotide sequence: TGTGCCTGGAGTGGGCAGCTTAACACTGAAGCTTTCTTT.

The V call is TRBV15, the J call TRBJ2-5; D unresolved. V lost 1 base and J 7 bases, leaving 4 bases between the germline ends. This CDR3 comprises 11 residues. Germline CDR1 and CDR2: LNHNV and YYDKDF (reference sequence). Here the CDR3 reads CATSRVGTQYF. The CDR3 region has the DNA TGTGCCACCAGCAGAGTGGGGACCCAGTACTTC.

Only a few counts were recorded for this clone. V usage is TRBV7-9 and J usage is TRBJ2-1; D gene uncertain. V was clipped by 10 bases and J by 2 bases, with 12 bases between them. The CDR3 consists of 13 residues. CDR1 SEHNR and CDR2 FQNEAQ come from the germline V gene (reference sequence). CDR3 sequence reads: CATLVSPYNEQFF. CDR3 bases: TGTGCCACCCTAGTAAGTCCCTACAATGAGCAGTTCTTC.

This sequence joins TRBV27 and TRBJ2-2; D may match TRBD1 or TRBD2 (6 bases each). Germline assignment: CDR1 MNHEY and CDR2 SMNVEV (reference sequence). Trimming pared 2 bases from V and 6 bases from J, leaving 13 bases between. The CDR3 is 15 residues long. The CDR3 bases are TGTGCCAGCAGTTTACAGGGGAGGATGTCCGGGGAGCTGTTTTTT. Protein: CASSLQGRMSGELFF.

The J gene is TRBJ1-5, the V gene TRBV4-2, with D possibly being TRBD1 (5 bases). The germline V gene has CDR1 LGHNA and CDR2 YNFKEQ. V was clipped by 1 base and J by 2 bases, with 9 bases between them. This CDR3 is built from 15 residues. The CDR3 nucleotides read TGTGCCAGCAGCCAAGGGGCGGGGGGCAATCAGCCCCAGCATTTT. Its protein is CASSQGAGGNQPQHF.

The chain couples TRBV18 to TRBJ1-1, with D unresolved. The CDR3 is made up of 13 amino acids. V was trimmed by 4 bases and J by 1 base, leaving 7 bases between them. The germline V gene encodes CDR1 KGHSH and CDR2 LQKENI. CDR3 nucleotides: TGTGCCAGCTCACTTACAACGAACACTGAAGCTTTCTTT. This encodes CASSLTTNTEAFF.

The rearrangement links TRBV10-2 to TRBJ1-2; the D is unclear. Germline-derived CDR1 and CDR2 are WSHSY and SAAADI. The CDR3 loop spans 11 amino acids. The germline V and J ends were trimmed by 7 bases and 2 bases, with 5 bases remaining between them. The CDR3 sequence: CASTQNYGYTF. The CDR3 DNA sequence: TGCGCCAGCACGCAAAACTATGGCTACACCTTC.

The V and J genes are TRBV23-1 and TRBJ1-1; no clear D gene. TRBV23-1 is noted as an ORF with a role that remains uncertain. Between the trimmed V and J ends, which lost 4 bases and 1 base, there was a span of 7 bases. CDR3 size: 13 residues. The CDR3 DNA reads TGCGCCAGCAGTCCGGACGGGAACACTGAAGCTTTCTTT. This encodes CASSPDGNTEAFF.

This sequence joins TRBV5-1 and TRBJ2-5, with D hard to call. V lost 1 base and J 6 bases, leaving 10 bases between the germline ends. The germline V gene encodes CDR1 SGHRS and CDR2 YFSETQ. There are 13 residues in the CDR3. The CDR3 coding sequence is TGCGCCAGCAGCTTGAGCAGATCGCAGACCCAGTACTTC. This codes for CASSLSRSQTQYF.

The CDR3 loop is CASGRYGYTF. The CDR3 DNA reads as TGTGCCAGCGGCCGCTATGGCTACACCTTC. V gene TRBV6-5 combines with J gene TRBJ1-2, with D hard to call. The V gene's germline CDR1 is MNHEY and CDR2 SVGAGI. The CDR3 totals 10 residues. V dropped 8 bases and J dropped 4 bases, with 5 bases sitting between them.

The CDR3 region is CASSRPNGGSNSPLHF. CDR3 in DNA: TGTGCCAGCAGCCGACCTAACGGGGGTTCTAATTCACCCCTCCACTTT. This chain links TRBV5-4 with TRBJ1-6; the D gene is possibly TRBD1 (5 bases). Trimming took off 4 bases at V and 6 bases at J, with 17 bases between the two ends. This CDR3 is 16 amino acids long. CDR1 is SGHNT, CDR2 YYREEE, per germline (reference sequence).

The rearrangement links TRBV27 to TRBJ2-7; 9 nucleotides line up with TRBD1. Germline CDR1 and CDR2: MNHEY and SMNVEV (reference sequence). CDR3 size: 15 residues. The V gene end was trimmed by 6 bases and the J gene end by 2 bases; junction bases not matched to a gene: 8. The CDR3 here is CASSPGGQGTYEQYF. DNA for the CDR3: TGTGCCAGCAGCCCGGGGGGACAGGGAACCTACGAGCAGTACTTC.

This clone was observed a few times. The chain joins TRBV11-2 to TRBJ2-3; unclear D gene. This CDR3 is built from 18 residues. From germline, CDR1 is SGHAT and CDR2 FQNNGV. V shed 3 bases and J shed 0 bases, with 19 bases lying between them. The CDR3 loop is CASSLSSRWSTSTDTQYF. DNA for the CDR3: TGTGCCAGCAGCTTGTCTTCACGGTGGTCAACTAGCACAGATACGCAGTATTTT.

V usage is TRBV29-1 and J usage is TRBJ1-3; D ambiguous. CDR1 is SQVTM, CDR2 ANQGSEA, per germline. The V end was cut by 3 bases, the J end by 0 bases, with 9 bases between. The CDR3 has 14 amino acids. In DNA, the CDR3 is TGCAGCGTTGAGGTCGCAAACTCTGGAAACACCATATATTTT. Its translation: CSVEVANSGNTIYF.

The rearrangement links TRBV9 to TRBJ1-5, with D unresolved. The CDR3 length is 15 residues. V lost 3 bases and J 4 bases, leaving 14 bases between the germline ends. Per germline, CDR1 SGDLS and CDR2 YYNGEE. CDR3 sequence (DNA): TGTGCCAGCAGCGCTTCCCCGGCATTAAATCAGCCCCAGCATTTT. Encoded protein: CASSASPALNQPQHF.

The chain uses TRBV7-6 and TRBJ1-5, with no clear D. From germline, CDR1 is SGHVS and CDR2 FNYEAQ. V was shortened by 1 base and J by 10 bases, with 17 bases between the two germline ends. CDR3 length: 15 amino acids. In DNA form, the CDR3 reads TGTGCCAGCAGCTTAGGTCCGCCGGCAACGTCTCCCCAGCATTTT. Its translation is CASSLGPPATSPQHF.

In its sample, this clone was seen a few times. The chain carries TRBV5-1 and TRBJ2-7; D is perhaps TRBD1 (5 bases). V was clipped by 0 bases and J by 7 bases, with 17 bases between them. This CDR3 region has 15 residues. CDR1 is SGHRS, CDR2 YFSETQ, per germline. This CDR3 is CASSLEIGVSGEQYF. The CDR3 nucleotides read TGCGCCAGCAGCTTGGAAATAGGGGTTTCGGGTGAGCAGTACTTC.

There are many counts of this clone. The rearrangement uses TRBV19 and TRBJ2-5, with 10 bases lining up with TRBD2. V was clipped by 4 bases and J by 1 base; unmatched bases: 0. The CDR3 totals 14 residues. In germline, CDR1 is LNHDA, CDR2 SQIVND (reference sequence). The CDR3 sequence is CASSRTSGQETQYF. DNA of the CDR3: TGTGCCAGTAGTAGGACTAGCGGCCAAGAGACCCAGTACTTC.

To note about this clone: The sample contains more than one DNA sequence encoding this CDR3. The chain recombines TRBV5-1 with TRBJ2-7; no definite D call. Germline V lookup: CDR1 SGHRS, CDR2 YFSETQ. This CDR3 region has 12 residues. Trimming stripped 0 bases from V and 3 bases from J, with 4 bases between. CDR3 DNA: TGCGCCAGCAGCTTGGAGGGCTACGAGCAGTACTTC. It specifies CASSLEGYEQYF. The entire variable domain, with the rest obtained from reference TRBV5-1 and TRBJ2-7, is as follows: KAGVTQTPRYLIKTRGQQVTLSCSPISGHRSVSWYQQTPGQGLQFLFEYFSETQRNKGNFPGRFSGRQFSNSRSEMNVSTLELGDSALYLCASSLEGYEQYFGPGTRLTVT.

This chain connects TRBV4-1 to TRBJ2-3; 8 nucleotides line up with TRBD2. The CDR3 spans 15 residues. V gave up 4 bases and J gave up 3 bases; unmatched junction bases: 6. Per the germline V gene, CDR1 is MGHRA and CDR2 is YSYEKL. The CDR3 DNA reads TGCGCCAGCAGCCCGGGGGTAGCGGGGACAGATACGCAGTATTTT. It encodes CASSPGVAGTDTQYF.

The chain uses TRBV2 and TRBJ2-5; a weak D match, TRBD1 (5 bases). Germline lookup yields CDR1 SNHLY and CDR2 FYNNEI. This CDR3 region has 15 residues. The V end lost 1 base, the J end lost 8 bases, and 17 bases lay between the germline ends. This CDR3 reads CASSEGPSGRATQYF. In nucleotides, the CDR3 is TGTGCCAGCAGTGAAGGCCCCTCCGGCAGGGCCACCCAGTACTTC.